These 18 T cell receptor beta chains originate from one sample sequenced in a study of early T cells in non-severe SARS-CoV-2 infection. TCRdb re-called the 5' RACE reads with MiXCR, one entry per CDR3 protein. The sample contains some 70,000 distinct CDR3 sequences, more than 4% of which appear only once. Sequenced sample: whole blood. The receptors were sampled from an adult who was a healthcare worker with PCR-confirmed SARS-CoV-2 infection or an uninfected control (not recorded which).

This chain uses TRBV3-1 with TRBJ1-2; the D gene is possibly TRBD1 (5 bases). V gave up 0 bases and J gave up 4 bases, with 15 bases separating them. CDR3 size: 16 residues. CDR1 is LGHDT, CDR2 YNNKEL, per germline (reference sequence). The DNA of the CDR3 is TGTGCCAGCAGCCAAGATAGCTACGGAGGGGTCTATGGCTACACCTTC. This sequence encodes CASSQDSYGGVYGYTF.

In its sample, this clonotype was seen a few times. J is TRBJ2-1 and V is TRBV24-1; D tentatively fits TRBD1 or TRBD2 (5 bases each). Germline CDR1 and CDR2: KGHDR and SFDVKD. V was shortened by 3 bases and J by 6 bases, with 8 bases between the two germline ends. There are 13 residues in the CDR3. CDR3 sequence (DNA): TGTGCCACCAGTGATGGGGGAGTCAATGAGCAGTTCTTC. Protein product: CATSDGGVNEQFF.

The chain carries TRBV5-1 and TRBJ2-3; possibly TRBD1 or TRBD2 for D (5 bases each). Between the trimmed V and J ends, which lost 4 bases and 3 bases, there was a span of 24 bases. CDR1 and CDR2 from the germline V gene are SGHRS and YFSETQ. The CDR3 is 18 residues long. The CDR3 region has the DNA TGCGCCAGCAGCCCTCTTCCCCTGATCGGGACCACAACAGATACGCAGTATTTT. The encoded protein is CASSPLPLIGTTTDTQYF.

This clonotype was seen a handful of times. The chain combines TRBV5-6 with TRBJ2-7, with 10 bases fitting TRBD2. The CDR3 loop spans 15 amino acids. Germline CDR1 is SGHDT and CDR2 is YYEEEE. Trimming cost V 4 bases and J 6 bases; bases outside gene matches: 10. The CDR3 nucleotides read TGTGCCAGCAGCCATCAGCGGGAGGGACCTATCGAGCAGTACTTC. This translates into CASSHQREGPIEQYF.

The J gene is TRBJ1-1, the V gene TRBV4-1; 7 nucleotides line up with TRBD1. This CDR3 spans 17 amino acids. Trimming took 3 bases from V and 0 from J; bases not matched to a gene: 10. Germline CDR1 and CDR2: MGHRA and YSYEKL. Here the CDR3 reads CASSHSGTVFMNTEAFF. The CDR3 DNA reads TGCGCCAGCAGCCATTCCGGGACAGTGTTTATGAACACTGAAGCTTTCTTT.

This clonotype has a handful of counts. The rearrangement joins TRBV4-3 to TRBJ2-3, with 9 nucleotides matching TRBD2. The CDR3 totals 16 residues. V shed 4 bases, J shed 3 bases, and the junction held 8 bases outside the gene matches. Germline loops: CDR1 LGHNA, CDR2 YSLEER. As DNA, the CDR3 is TGCGCCAGCAGCCGATTAGCGGGAGTAGGAACAGATACGCAGTATTTT. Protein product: CASSRLAGVGTDTQYF.

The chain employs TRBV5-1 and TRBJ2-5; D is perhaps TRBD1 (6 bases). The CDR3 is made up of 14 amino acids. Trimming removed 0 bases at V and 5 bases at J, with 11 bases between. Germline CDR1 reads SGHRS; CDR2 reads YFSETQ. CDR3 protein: CASSLGPGVETQYF. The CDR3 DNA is TGCGCCAGCAGCTTGGGCCCAGGGGTCGAGACCCAGTACTTC.

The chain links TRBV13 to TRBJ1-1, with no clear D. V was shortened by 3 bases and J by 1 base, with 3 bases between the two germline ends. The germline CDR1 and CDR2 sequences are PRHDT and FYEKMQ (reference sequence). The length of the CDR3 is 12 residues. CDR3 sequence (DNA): TGTGCCAGCAGCTTTGGGAACACTGAAGCTTTCTTT. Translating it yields CASSFGNTEAFF.

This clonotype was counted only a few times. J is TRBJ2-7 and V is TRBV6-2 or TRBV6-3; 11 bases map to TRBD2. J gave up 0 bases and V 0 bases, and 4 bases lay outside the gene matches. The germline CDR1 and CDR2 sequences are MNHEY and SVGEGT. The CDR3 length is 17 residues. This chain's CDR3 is CASSYSLGTSGSYEQYF. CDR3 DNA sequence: TGTGCCAGCAGTTACTCGCTGGGGACTAGCGGCTCCTACGAGCAGTACTTC.

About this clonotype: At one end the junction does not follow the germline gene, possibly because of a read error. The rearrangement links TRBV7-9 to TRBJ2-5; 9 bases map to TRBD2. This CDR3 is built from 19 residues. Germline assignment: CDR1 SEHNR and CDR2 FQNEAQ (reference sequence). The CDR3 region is CASSLPIGGSGSFTEIQYF. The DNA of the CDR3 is TGTGCCAGCAGCCTCCCCATTGGGGGTAGCGGGAGTTTTACGGAGATCCAGTACTTC.

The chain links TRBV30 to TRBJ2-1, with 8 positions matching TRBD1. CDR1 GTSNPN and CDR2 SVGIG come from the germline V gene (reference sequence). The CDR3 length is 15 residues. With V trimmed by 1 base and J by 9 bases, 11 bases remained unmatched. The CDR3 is CAWSGERQGRSEQFF. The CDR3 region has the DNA TGTGCCTGGAGTGGAGAGAGACAGGGGAGGAGTGAGCAGTTCTTC.

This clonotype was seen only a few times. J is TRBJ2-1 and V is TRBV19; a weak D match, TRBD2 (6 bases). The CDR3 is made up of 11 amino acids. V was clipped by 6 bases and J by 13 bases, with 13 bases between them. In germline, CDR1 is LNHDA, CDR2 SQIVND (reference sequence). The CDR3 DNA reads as TGTGCCAGTAGATCCGGGGGACGACAGTTCTTC. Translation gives CASRSGGRQFF. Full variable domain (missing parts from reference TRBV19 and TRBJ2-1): DGGITQSPKYLFRKEGQNVTLSCEQNLNHDAMYWYRQDPGQGLRLIYYSQIVNDFQKGDIAEGYSVSREKKESFPLTVTSAQKNPTAFYLCASRSGGRQFFGPGTRLTVL.

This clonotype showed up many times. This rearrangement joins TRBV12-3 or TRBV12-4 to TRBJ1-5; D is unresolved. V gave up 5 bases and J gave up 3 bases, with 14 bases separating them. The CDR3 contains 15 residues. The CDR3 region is CASSHHLSTNQPQHF. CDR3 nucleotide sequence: TGTGCCAGCAGTCACCACCTCTCAACCAATCAGCCCCAGCATTTT.

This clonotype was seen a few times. CDR3 sequence: CSALIGGYEQYF. The DNA for the CDR3 is TGCAGCGCCTTGATTGGGGGCTACGAGCAGTACTTC. The rearrangement joins TRBV29-1 to TRBJ2-7; possibly TRBD1 or TRBD2 for D (5 bases each). Per the germline V gene, CDR1 is SQVTM and CDR2 is ANQGSEA. V was pared by 7 bases and J by 3 bases, with 13 bases between. This CDR3 is 12 amino acids long.

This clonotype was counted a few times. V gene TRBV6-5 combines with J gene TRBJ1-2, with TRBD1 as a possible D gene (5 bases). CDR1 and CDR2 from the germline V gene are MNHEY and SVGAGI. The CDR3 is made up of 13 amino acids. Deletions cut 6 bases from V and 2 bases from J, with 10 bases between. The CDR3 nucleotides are TGTGCCAGCAGCCGGACAAGCAACTATGGCTACACCTTC. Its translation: CASSRTSNYGYTF.

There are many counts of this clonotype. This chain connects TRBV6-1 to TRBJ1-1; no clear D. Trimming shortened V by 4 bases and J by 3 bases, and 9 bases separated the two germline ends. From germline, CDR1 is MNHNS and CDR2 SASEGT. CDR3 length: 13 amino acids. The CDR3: CASSVGRYTEAFF. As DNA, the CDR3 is TGTGCCAGCAGTGTGGGTCGATACACTGAAGCTTTCTTT.

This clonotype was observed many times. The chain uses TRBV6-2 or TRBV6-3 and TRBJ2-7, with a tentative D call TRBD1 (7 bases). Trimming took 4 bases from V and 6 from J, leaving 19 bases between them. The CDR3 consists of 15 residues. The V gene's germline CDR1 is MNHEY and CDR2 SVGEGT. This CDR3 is CASSSPTGRKGEQYF. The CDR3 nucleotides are TGTGCCAGCAGTTCCCCGACAGGGAGGAAGGGCGAGCAGTACTTC.

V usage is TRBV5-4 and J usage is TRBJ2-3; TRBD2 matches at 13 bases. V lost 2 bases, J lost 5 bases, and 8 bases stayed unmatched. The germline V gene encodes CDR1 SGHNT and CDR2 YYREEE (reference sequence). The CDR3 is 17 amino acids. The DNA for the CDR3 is TGTGCCAGCAGCTTAAAACTAGCGGGAGGGGGGCGAGATACGCAGTATTTT. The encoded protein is CASSLKLAGGGRDTQYF.